Below, 17 T cell receptor beta chains from the same sample are listed, as sequenced in a study of blood T cell repertoires in COVID-19. Sequencing was performed with immunoSEQ multiplex PCR; in TCRdb, only in-frame clones are kept and a portion is missing. The table lists about 270,000 clones, roughly 84% of them singletons. The sequencing sample was made of peripheral blood. The receptors stem from a woman under 30 with acute or convalescent COVID-19.

This clone has a handful of counts. The rearrangement links TRBV28 to TRBJ1-4; D is ambiguous. This CDR3 comprises 12 residues. Germline V lookup: CDR1 MDHEN, CDR2 SYDVKM. V lost 8 bases, J lost 4 bases, and 8 bases lay in between. CDR3 coding DNA: TGTGCCAGCGGGCGGGGTAATGAAAAACTGTTTTTT. Translation gives CASGRGNEKLFF. The full variable domain, completed using reference TRBV28 and TRBJ1-4, is DVKVTQSSRYLVKRTGEKVFLECVQDMDHENMFWYRQDPGLGLRLIYFSYDVKMKEKGDIPEGYSVSREKKERFSLILESASTNQTSMYLCASGRGNEKLFFGSGTQLSVL.

The table lists this clone with a count of one. The chain recombines TRBV5-4 with TRBJ2-1, with 9 nucleotides matching TRBD2. Trimming removed 4 bases from V and 10 bases from J; junction bases left unmatched: 3. This CDR3 has 12 amino acids. Germline CDR1 is SGHNT and CDR2 is YYREEE (reference sequence). The CDR3 loop is CASSGSGSEQFF. CDR3 sequence (DNA): TGTGCCAGCAGCGGTAGCGGGAGCGAGCAGTTCTTC. Complete variable domain (other parts from reference TRBV5-4 and TRBJ2-1): ETGVTQSPTHLIKTRGQQVTLRCSSQSGHNTVSWYQQALGQGPQFIFQYYREEENGRGNFPPRFSGLQFPNYSSELNVNALELDDSALYLCASSGSGSEQFFGPGTRLTVL.

V is TRBV30 and J is TRBJ1-4; D gene unclear. This CDR3 spans 16 amino acids. Germline V gene lookup returns CDR1 GTSNPN and CDR2 SVGIG (reference sequence). Trimming took 4 bases from V and 7 from J, leaving 22 bases between them. CDR3 region: CAWKRLTGVNSEKLFF. CDR3 coding DNA: TGTGCCTGGAAACGATTGACCGGGGTAAACAGTGAAAAACTGTTTTTT. Together with reference TRBV30 and TRBJ1-4, the CDR3 gives the full variable domain: SQTIHQWPATLVQPVGSPLSLECTVEGTSNPNLYWYRQAAGRGLQLLFYSVGIGQISSEVPQNLSASRPQDRQFILSSKKLLLSDSGFYLCAWKRLTGVNSEKLFFGSGTQLSVL.

The chain is built from TRBV6-1 and TRBJ2-7; 12 bases agree with TRBD1. There are 14 residues in the CDR3. J gave up 5 bases and V 3 bases, and 2 bases lay outside the gene matches. From germline, CDR1 is MNHNS and CDR2 SASEGT. This chain's CDR3 is CASSEGTGGNEQYF. The CDR3 DNA reads TGTGCCAGCAGTGAGGGGACAGGGGGCAACGAGCAGTACTTC.

The chain joins TRBV10-2 to TRBJ2-7; TRBD1 is a possible D gene (5 bases). Deletions cut 9 bases from V and 0 bases from J, with 18 bases between. This CDR3 is built from 15 residues. Germline V gene lookup returns CDR1 WSHSY and CDR2 SAAADI. CDR3 nucleotides: TGCGCCAGTCGGTCTATGGACACGGACTCCTACGAGCAGTACTTC. This encodes CASRSMDTDSYEQYF.

This sequence joins TRBV10-1 and TRBJ2-2; TRBD2 is a possible D gene (5 bases). Trimming removed 5 bases at V and 4 bases at J, with 8 bases between. Germline values: CDR1 WNHNN, CDR2 SYGVQD (reference sequence). CDR3 length: 13 amino acids. CDR3 DNA: TGCGCCAGCAGTACCACTAGCACCGGGGAGCTGTTTTTT. Protein sequence: CASSTTSTGELFF.

The V and J genes are TRBV15 and TRBJ1-6, with D hard to call. Germline V lookup: CDR1 LNHNV, CDR2 YYDKDF (reference sequence). The V end was cut by 0 bases, the J end by 9 bases, with 15 bases between. The CDR3 is 16 residues long. The CDR3 DNA sequence: TGTGCCACCAGCAGAGATCCTGGCAGTTTGGCTTCACCCCTCCACTTT. As protein: CATSRDPGSLASPLHF.

CDR3 region: CASLPLGLADTGELFF. The CDR3 DNA reads as TGTGCCAGCTTACCCCTGGGACTAGCGGACACCGGGGAGCTGTTTTTT. This chain connects TRBV7-8 to TRBJ2-2, with 11 nucleotides matching TRBD2. The CDR3 extends over 16 amino acids. Losses at the gene ends were 8 bases for V and 3 bases for J; bases not matched to a gene: 8. Germline V gene lookup returns CDR1 SGHVS and CDR2 FQNEAQ. The complete variable domain, with remaining parts taken from reference TRBV7-8 and TRBJ2-2, reads GAGVSQSPRYKVAKRGQDVALRCDPISGHVSLFWYQQALGQGPEFLTYFQNEAQLDKSGLPSDRFFAERPEGSVSTLKIQRTQQEDSAVYLCASLPLGLADTGELFFGEGSRLTVL.

The V gene is TRBV18, the J gene TRBJ1-5; D not certain. Germline assignment: CDR1 KGHSH and CDR2 LQKENI. The CDR3 totals 14 residues. V dropped 5 bases and J dropped 2 bases, with 10 bases sitting between them. CDR3 sequence: CASSTDGGNQPQHF. Here the CDR3 DNA reads TGTGCCAGCTCAACAGACGGTGGCAATCAGCCCCAGCATTTT.

CDR3 DNA sequence: TGTGCCAGCAGCCCGGGACTAGCGGGTACCGAGCAGTACTTC. Protein: CASSPGLAGTEQYF. The J gene is TRBJ2-7, the V gene TRBV27; 12 bases fit TRBD2. V lost 6 bases, J lost 6 bases, and 6 bases stayed unmatched. Germline CDR1 reads MNHEY; CDR2 reads SMNVEV (reference sequence). The CDR3 totals 14 residues.

This clone has only a few counts. The V gene is TRBV6-1, the J gene TRBJ2-7; the D is unclear. V lost 2 bases and J lost 3, with 2 bases in between. CDR1 is MNHNS, CDR2 SASEGT, per germline. The CDR3 covers 11 residues. DNA for the CDR3: TGTGCCAGCAGTGAACACTACGAGCAGTACTTC. Protein product: CASSEHYEQYF.

The rearrangement uses TRBV18 and TRBJ2-1; 9 positions match TRBD2. J lost 8 bases, V lost 0 bases, and 8 bases had no gene match. This CDR3 has 16 residues. Germline assignment: CDR1 KGHSH and CDR2 LQKENI. The CDR3 bases are TGTGCCAGCTCACCACCGGGTCTAGCGGGAAATGATGAGCAGTTCTTC. Translation: CASSPPGLAGNDEQFF.

V and J are TRBV19 and TRBJ2-6; D is unclear. The CDR3 has 16 amino acids. The V end was cut by 10 bases, the J end by 4 bases, with 20 bases between. In germline, CDR1 is LNHDA, CDR2 SQIVND (reference sequence). The chain's CDR3 is CATKRLEVGGANVLTF. The CDR3 DNA sequence: TGTGCCACTAAACGCCTAGAGGTCGGCGGGGCCAACGTCCTGACTTTC.

This clone was seen more than once but under ten times. J is TRBJ2-7 and V is TRBV10-2; 12 bases are a match to TRBD2. Unmatched junction bases numbered 12, after V lost 8 bases and J lost 7 bases. This CDR3 region has 15 residues. Germline V gene data show CDR1 as WSHSY and CDR2 as SAAADI. CDR3 residues: CASAMTSGSAQEQYF. The CDR3 nucleotides read TGCGCCAGCGCGATGACTAGCGGGAGTGCTCAAGAGCAGTACTTC.

V is TRBV6-5 and J is TRBJ1-2, with 7 bases that match TRBD1. This CDR3 has 14 amino acids. Germline CDR1 MNHEY, CDR2 SVGAGI. Trimming at V came to 2 bases and at J to 4 bases, leaving 4 bases not matched to a gene. The CDR3 nucleotides are TGTGCCAGCAGTTACGTTCAGGGGGGCTATGGCTACACCTTC. It translates to CASSYVQGGYGYTF.

The gene calls are TRBV29-1 and TRBJ1-1; no clear D gene. Germline V lookup: CDR1 SQVTM, CDR2 ANQGSEA. The CDR3 loop spans 12 amino acids. Between the trimmed V and J ends, which lost 6 bases and 0 bases, there was a span of 8 bases. CDR3 sequence reads: CSVTEMNTEAFF. CDR3 bases: TGCAGCGTGACGGAGATGAACACTGAAGCTTTCTTT.

The chain recombines TRBV7-9 with TRBJ2-4; D is possibly TRBD2 (6 bases). Germline lookup yields CDR1 SEHNR and CDR2 FQNEAQ (reference sequence). Trimming took 1 base from V and 10 from J, leaving 20 bases between them. This CDR3 contains 16 residues. The CDR3 sequence: CASSLERPTLGGIQYF. DNA of the CDR3: TGTGCCAGCAGCTTAGAACGCCCGACACTCGGGGGTATTCAGTACTTC.